The subject of this entry is one TCR beta chain. Its antigen is undetermined. This entry belongs to a study of T cell responses to AZD1222 COVID-19 vaccine. Study-level points and caveats: Breadth and depth of Spike-specific TCRs rose after two AZD1222 doses. It was only a handful of AZD1222 recipients who were seropositive at baseline.

The method was immunoSEQ multiplex PCR; TCRdb's version includes in-frame clones alone and lacks a portion of them. The data show just under 90,000 clones, with roughly 90% seen just once and approximately 6.3% held by the top ten. V lost 4 bases, J lost 14 bases, and 19 bases lay in between. From germline, CDR1 is SGDLS and CDR2 YYNGEE. The length of the CDR3 is 14 residues. The genes are TRBV9 and TRBJ1-6; the D gene is possibly TRBD1 (5 bases). The receptor's source is an adult in good health. This specimen was peripheral blood, taken on day 0 of AZD1222 vaccination. The CDR3 sequence is CASSSPGPPVTLHF. The CDR3 DNA reads as TGTGCCAGCAGCTCCCCGGGACCCCCAGTCACCCTCCACTTT.